This record covers a single TCR beta chain. The antigen is unknown. Germline V gene data show CDR1 as SNHLY and CDR2 as FYNNEI. The CDR3 spans 13 residues. The V end lost 7 bases, the J end lost 2 bases, and 10 bases lay between the germline ends. This specimen comes from a study of blood T cells in healthy people across ages. The study's findings and limits: The donors' CMV status was not determined, possibly confounding changes in expanded clonotypes.

Alongside a J-beta primer mix, a sample-barcoded 5' primer served in a second PCR lasting about 7 to 11 cycles. Each cDNA molecule carried a tag from a template-switch adaptor that contained 12 random nucleotides. Per sample, CDR3-containing paired-end reads numbered at least 2.5 million. TCRdb analysed the 5' RACE reads with MiXCR anew, one entry per CDR3 protein. The sample contains fewer than 700,000 distinct CDR3 sequences, around 38% of which appear only once. In each sample, at least 7 million PBMCs were isolated. The source of this sequence is a man aged 80 or over in good health. The rearrangement uses TRBV2 and TRBJ2-3, with D perhaps matching TRBD2 (6 bases). The sample taken for sequencing was blood. CDR3 region: CASNAGLTDTQYF. The DNA of the CDR3 is TGTGCCAGCAATGCGGGGCTCACAGATACGCAGTATTTT.